A single sample is the source of the 20 T cell receptor beta chains below, sequenced in a study of identical twins. TCRdb analysed the 5' RACE reads with MiXCR anew, one entry per CDR3 protein. In the table there are fewer than 900,000 distinct CDR3 sequences, approximately 22% of which are singletons. The sample also formed part of further work on T cells expressing NK-cell markers.

The sequenced material came from PBMCs. All receptors come from a woman younger than 30 in good health.

J is TRBJ2-6 and V is TRBV5-4; unclear D gene. Germline assignment: CDR1 SGHNT and CDR2 YYREEE (reference sequence). Between the trimmed V and J ends, which lost 0 bases and 1 base, there was a span of 14 bases. CDR3 length: 18 amino acids. CDR3 protein: CASSLAVGSLSGANVLTF. The CDR3 coding sequence is TGTGCCAGCAGCTTGGCTGTGGGTTCTCTATCTGGGGCCAACGTCCTGACTTTC.

This clonotype was seen a handful of times. The chain joins TRBV18 to TRBJ2-3; D is uncertain. This CDR3 spans 16 amino acids. CDR1 and CDR2 (germline): KGHSH, LQKENI. V lost 4 bases and J lost 2, with 16 bases in between. This CDR3 is CASSLAIAVITDTQYF. For the CDR3, the DNA is TGTGCCAGCTCACTCGCTATTGCGGTGATCACAGATACGCAGTATTTT.

The sample holds a few counts of this clonotype. V and J are TRBV20-1 and TRBJ2-1, with D perhaps TRBD2 (7 bases). CDR3 length equals 14 residues. The V gene's germline CDR1 is DFQATT and CDR2 SNEGSKA (reference sequence). Trimming left V 5 bases short and J 2 bases short, with 13 bases between. The CDR3 DNA follows: TGCAGTGCTTGGGGGCTAGCGGCCTACAATGAGCAGTTCTTC. Encoded protein: CSAWGLAAYNEQFF.

There are many counts of this clonotype. V gene TRBV27 combines with J gene TRBJ1-3; D remains ambiguous. V lost 8 bases and J lost 4, with 9 bases in between. This CDR3 has 12 residues. The germline CDR1 and CDR2 sequences are MNHEY and SMNVEV (reference sequence). This CDR3 is CASGGWGNTIYF. The CDR3 DNA follows: TGTGCCAGCGGCGGCTGGGGAAACACCATATATTTT.

On this clonotype: Compared with germline, one end of the junction differs, possibly owing to a read error. V and J are TRBV5-5 and TRBJ1-1, with D unclear. This CDR3 has 15 amino acids. Germline-derived CDR1 and CDR2 are SGHKS and YYEKEE (reference sequence). CDR3 sequence reads: CASNYDRTENPEAFF. The CDR3 DNA is TGTGCCAGCAACTACGACCGGACCGAGAACCCTGAAGCTTTCTTT.

The chain has TRBV12-3 or TRBV12-4 and TRBJ2-3, with 7 positions matching TRBD2. This CDR3 region has 13 residues. Trimming cost V 2 bases and J 11 bases; bases outside gene matches: 7. The CDR3 DNA follows: TGTGCCAGCAGTTTAACTAGCGCCGCGGGGCAGTATTTT. Protein sequence: CASSLTSAAGQYF.

The chain joins TRBV5-1 to TRBJ2-1; tentatively, D is TRBD2 (6 bases). The CDR3 is made up of 15 amino acids. Germline CDR1 SGHRS, CDR2 YFSETQ. Trimming took off 4 bases at V and 9 bases at J, with 20 bases between the two ends. The CDR3 nucleotides are TGCGCCAGCAGCCCCGGGACTTACTCAGGTGGTGAGCAGTTCTTC. Translation: CASSPGTYSGGEQFF.

This clonotype has a handful of counts. The chain couples TRBV18 to TRBJ2-1; TRBD2 matches at 7 bases. J lost 5 bases, V lost 2 bases, and 3 bases had no gene match. The CDR3 sequence is 14 residues long. The germline V gene has CDR1 KGHSH and CDR2 LQKENI. The CDR3 here is CASSPRAGDNEQFF. The CDR3 DNA reads TGTGCCAGCTCACCAAGGGCGGGGGACAATGAGCAGTTCTTC.

V is TRBV5-6 and J is TRBJ2-1; maybe TRBD2 (5 bases). The V end lost 4 bases, the J end lost 6 bases, and 14 bases lay between the germline ends. The germline V gene encodes CDR1 SGHDT and CDR2 YYEEEE. CDR3 size: 14 residues. The chain's CDR3 is CASSAGIICNEQFF. CDR3 nucleotides: TGTGCCAGCAGCGCCGGGATCATCTGCAATGAGCAGTTCTTC.

This clonotype has at least ten counts. The genes are TRBV25-1 and TRBJ2-1; 13 positions agree with TRBD2. The CDR3 loop spans 14 amino acids. CDR1 is MGHDK and CDR2 is SYGVNS in the germline V gene. With 7 bases clipped from V and 9 bases from J, the junction kept 6 bases outside the gene matches. DNA of the CDR3: TGTGCCAGCATGACTAGCGGGAGGATAGCTGAGCAGTTCTTC. Translating gives CASMTSGRIAEQFF.

J is TRBJ2-3 and V is TRBV5-1; TRBD2 agrees at 8 bases. Germline loops: CDR1 SGHRS, CDR2 YFSETQ. The CDR3 has 19 residues. Trimming removed 0 bases from V and 6 bases from J; junction bases left unmatched: 18. The CDR3 bases are TGCGCCAGCAGCTTGGAACCTACTAGCGGCTGGGGCGGATGGGATACGCAGTATTTT. Protein: CASSLEPTSGWGGWDTQYF.

This clonotype was seen a handful of times. The chain is built from TRBV3-1 and TRBJ2-7; TRBD2 aligns across 13 bases. From germline, CDR1 is LGHDT and CDR2 YNNKEL (reference sequence). Losses at the gene ends were 3 bases for V and 6 bases for J; bases not matched to a gene: 11. The CDR3 totals 17 residues. The DNA of the CDR3 is TGTGCCAGCAGCCACGGAGGACTAGCGGGGGCAGGAGGCGAGCAGTACTTC. Its translation: CASSHGGLAGAGGEQYF.

This clonotype was seen only a few times. This rearrangement joins TRBV12-3 or TRBV12-4 to TRBJ1-1; 8 nucleotides agree with TRBD1. Trimming cost V 6 bases and J 3 bases; bases outside gene matches: 9. The CDR3 is 15 amino acids. CDR3 sequence reads: CASSSRQGIYTEAFF. For the CDR3, the DNA is TGTGCCAGCAGCTCGAGACAGGGGATTTACACTGAAGCTTTCTTT.

This clonotype has ten or more counts. J is TRBJ1-2 and V is TRBV29-1, with TRBD1 as a possible D gene (6 bases). This CDR3 spans 12 amino acids. The germline V gene encodes CDR1 SQVTM and CDR2 ANQGSEA. The V end was cut by 4 bases, the J end by 5 bases, with 11 bases between. CDR3 amino acids: CSVVDSAYGYTF. The DNA of the CDR3 is TGCAGCGTTGTGGACAGCGCTTATGGCTACACCTTC.

This clonotype was found a few times. The rearrangement links TRBV5-6 to TRBJ2-2; D unresolved. V was shortened by 3 bases and J by 0 bases, with 15 bases between the two germline ends. There are 17 residues in the CDR3. Germline V gene lookup returns CDR1 SGHDT and CDR2 YYEEEE. CDR3 DNA: TGTGCCAGCAGCTCCCTCGGGCTCCATGCGAACACCGGGGAGCTGTTTTTT. This encodes CASSSLGLHANTGELFF.

The rearrangement uses TRBV20-1 and TRBJ2-1; D is possibly TRBD1 (6 bases). CDR1 and CDR2 (germline): DFQATT, SNEGSKA (reference sequence). Trimming left V 0 bases short and J 6 bases short, with 15 bases between. The length of the CDR3 is 15 residues. CDR3 protein: CSARDSGHIGNEQFF. The CDR3 bases are TGCAGTGCTAGAGATTCGGGACATATAGGCAATGAGCAGTTCTTC.

This rearrangement joins TRBV20-1 to TRBJ2-3, with D perhaps assigned TRBD1 or TRBD2 (5 bases each). The V end lost 5 bases, the J end lost 1 base, and 13 bases lay between the germline ends. Looked up from germline, CDR1 is DFQATT and CDR2 is SNEGSKA (reference sequence). The CDR3 spans 14 residues. CDR3 in amino acids: CSADRDRGTDTQYF. CDR3 nucleotide sequence: TGCAGTGCTGACCGGGACCGAGGCACAGATACGCAGTATTTT.

This chain joins TRBV27 and TRBJ2-5; 9 bases fit TRBD2. This CDR3 is built from 14 residues. Germline CDR1 MNHEY, CDR2 SMNVEV (reference sequence). V dropped 7 bases and J dropped 4; count of bases not matched to a gene: 7. DNA of the CDR3: TGTGCCAGCATGCTACTAGCGGGTACAGAGACCCAGTACTTC. It encodes CASMLLAGTETQYF.

This clonotype appeared a few times. This rearrangement joins TRBV6-5 to TRBJ1-1, with D possibly matching TRBD1 (6 bases). Germline-derived CDR1 and CDR2 are MNHEY and SVGAGI. This CDR3 is 18 amino acids long. V was pared by 0 bases and J by 5 bases, with 22 bases between. The CDR3 DNA is TGTGCCAGCAGTTACTCCCGTTTGTCCAGGGGCAGAGGGACTGAAGCTTTCTTT. Protein: CASSYSRLSRGRGTEAFF.

This clonotype was counted many times. The chain is built from TRBV6-1 and TRBJ2-2; 7 nucleotides align to TRBD1. CDR3 length: 14 amino acids. Germline assignment: CDR1 MNHNS and CDR2 SASEGT. V lost 5 bases and J lost 6; bases outside the gene matches: 6. Here the CDR3 reads CASSPLTGPGELFF. DNA for the CDR3: TGTGCCAGCAGTCCCCTGACAGGGCCCGGGGAGCTGTTTTTT.